Below, 32 T cell receptor beta chains from the same sample are listed, as sequenced in a study of glioma-infiltrating T cells. Using RNA template, CDR3s of TCR alpha and beta were amplified with iRepertoire arm-PCR. Via MiXCR, TCRdb re-called the multiplex PCR reads, giving one row per CDR3 protein. The sample holds about 93,000 distinct CDR3 sequences, about 40% seen once. Sequences were obtained from glioma tissue, nonneoplastic brain tissue, or PBMCs (not recorded which). These receptors came from a human donor with low-grade glioma or glioblastoma, undergoing nonglioma brain surgery, or in good health (not recorded which).

A note on this clonotype: No conserved phenylalanine or tryptophan ends this CDR3, so it is likely a read error. The chain uses TRBV7-6 and TRBJ2-1; D gene uncertain. Germline V gene lookup returns CDR1 SGHVS and CDR2 FNYEAQ. The CDR3 consists of 14 residues. V shed 1 base and J shed 13 bases, with 17 bases lying between them. DNA for the CDR3: TGTGCCAGCAGCTTAGAGGCGTACCAAGAGACCCAGTTCTCC. Protein sequence: CASSLEAYQETQFS.

This clonotype occurred many times. The rearrangement links TRBV28 to TRBJ2-7, with 7 bases identical to TRBD2. The CDR3 extends over 13 amino acids. From germline, CDR1 is MDHEN and CDR2 SYDVKM. The J segment lost 3 bases and the V segment lost 10 bases, leaving 9 bases of the junction unmatched. The DNA for the CDR3 is TGTGCCACCCGATTCGGGAGGCGCTACGAGCAGTACTTC. It is translated as CATRFGRRYEQYF.

This clonotype was detected many times. V usage is TRBV5-1 and J usage is TRBJ2-1, with D possibly matching TRBD2 (5 bases). V lost 2 bases, J lost 10 bases, and 10 bases lay in between. There are 12 residues in the CDR3. Germline loops: CDR1 SGHRS, CDR2 YFSETQ. CDR3 amino acids: CASSFTGKEQFF. The CDR3 nucleotides read TGCGCCAGCAGCTTTACCGGGAAAGAGCAGTTCTTC. The variable domain in full, completed from reference TRBV5-1 and TRBJ2-1, reads KAGVTQTPRYLIKTRGQQVTLSCSPISGHRSVSWYQQTPGQGLQFLFEYFSETQRNKGNFPGRFSGRQFSNSRSEMNVSTLELGDSALYLCASSFTGKEQFFGPGTRLTVL.

The V call is TRBV5-5, the J call TRBJ2-2; D may be TRBD2 (5 bases). Germline CDR1 and CDR2: SGHKS and YYEKEE (reference sequence). The ends were cut back, 4 bases at V and 6 bases at J, with 10 bases in the middle. The CDR3 contains 13 residues. The CDR3 DNA is TGTGCCAGCAGCGGACTCTTCGCCGGGGAGCTGTTTTTT. Its protein is CASSGLFAGELFF.

This clonotype was seen ten or more times. V and J are TRBV29-1 and TRBJ2-3, with D possibly TRBD2 on 6 matching bases. This CDR3 spans 14 amino acids. Germline CDR1 reads SQVTM; CDR2 reads ANQGSEA. The CDR3 sequence: CSSGGGGGTDTQYF. The CDR3 DNA is TGCAGTTCGGGTGGGGGAGGAGGCACAGATACGCAGTATTTT.

This clonotype was detected ten times or more. The rearrangement joins TRBV20-1 to TRBJ2-7; 8 nucleotides agree with TRBD1. Germline CDR1 and CDR2: DFQATT and SNEGSKA (reference sequence). The CDR3 totals 15 residues. With 0 bases clipped from V and 5 bases from J, the junction kept 9 bases outside the gene matches. The CDR3 DNA sequence: TGCAGTGCTAGAGATAGGTGGACAGGGAGGAACGAGCAGTACTTC. Its translation: CSARDRWTGRNEQYF.

This clonotype was seen repeatedly, ten times or more. The chain combines TRBV19 with TRBJ1-2; D remains ambiguous. The ends were cut back, 8 bases at V and 7 bases at J, with 11 bases in the middle. Germline assignment: CDR1 LNHDA and CDR2 SQIVND (reference sequence). This CDR3 has 11 amino acids. CDR3 amino acids: CASSTAGGYTF. In DNA, the CDR3 is TGTGCCAGTTCGACCGCGGGTGGCTACACCTTC.

Many counts were recorded for this clonotype. V is TRBV6-1 and J is TRBJ1-2; D is unresolved. Germline-derived CDR1 and CDR2 are MNHNS and SASEGT. The CDR3 covers 15 residues. Trimming removed 1 base from V and 5 bases from J, with 14 bases in between. This chain's CDR3 is CASSEVRIRGYGYTF. The CDR3, as DNA: TGTGCCAGCAGTGAAGTGCGGATACGCGGGTATGGCTACACCTTC.

This clonotype was counted many times. The chain uses TRBV29-1 and TRBJ1-1; D remains unclear. V was cut by 4 bases and J by 4 bases, with 22 bases left in between. This CDR3 has 16 residues. Germline lookup yields CDR1 SQVTM and CDR2 ANQGSEA. CDR3 DNA: TGCAGCGTTGCTCAGAAGGGCCAAGCCAGGTCCACTGAAGCTTTCTTT. Translation: CSVAQKGQARSTEAFF. Drawing the rest from reference TRBV29-1 and TRBJ1-1, the complete variable domain is SAVISQKPSRDICQRGTSLTIQCQVDSQVTMMFWYRQQPGQSLTLIATANQGSEATYESGFVIDKFPISRPNLTFSTLTVSNMSPEDSSIYLCSVAQKGQARSTEAFFGQGTRLTVV.

This rearrangement joins TRBV4-3 to TRBJ1-1; D is unresolved. CDR1 is LGHNA and CDR2 is YSLEER in the germline V gene. The CDR3 spans 14 residues. Trimming cost V 0 bases and J 0 bases, with 5 bases left between them. CDR3 protein: CASSQEAVNTEAFF. The CDR3 bases are TGCGCCAGCAGCCAAGAGGCGGTGAACACTGAAGCTTTCTTT.

This clonotype rates as large. CDR3 nucleotide sequence: TGTGCCAGCAGTTCCGCCGCTGGGGAGCAGTACTTC. Translated, it gives CASSSAAGEQYF. The chain recombines TRBV12-3 or TRBV12-4 with TRBJ2-7; no clear D. Trimming took off 4 bases at V and 7 bases at J, with 11 bases between the two ends. CDR3 length: 12 residues.

The genes are TRBV28 and TRBJ1-5; D not certain. V lost 7 bases, J lost 10 bases, and 14 bases lay in between. The CDR3 runs 12 residues. Germline V gene data show CDR1 as MDHEN and CDR2 as SYDVKM. The CDR3 loop reads CASTHGGHPQHF. The DNA of the CDR3 is TGTGCCAGCACCCACGGTGGTCACCCCCAGCATTTT.

There are many counts of this clonotype. The chain carries TRBV20-1 and TRBJ1-1, with 7 bases identical to TRBD1. The CDR3 loop spans 13 amino acids. The germline V gene encodes CDR1 DFQATT and CDR2 SNEGSKA (reference sequence). With 5 bases clipped from V and 0 bases from J, the junction kept 3 bases outside the gene matches. The DNA of the CDR3 is TGCAGTGCTGACAGGGCGGTGAACACTGAAGCTTTCTTT. It is translated as CSADRAVNTEAFF.

This clonotype was observed at least ten times. J is TRBJ2-7 and V is TRBV2; D is unresolved. Trimming pared 6 bases from V and 3 bases from J, leaving 9 bases between. The CDR3 has 12 amino acids. CDR1 is SNHLY, CDR2 FYNNEI, per germline. Written as DNA, the CDR3 is TGTGCCAGCAGAAAGGACGGCTACGAGCAGTACTTC. It encodes CASRKDGYEQYF.

The genes are TRBV27 and TRBJ2-2; the D gene is possibly TRBD2 (5 bases). This CDR3 is 14 amino acids long. Germline CDR1 reads MNHEY; CDR2 reads SMNVEV (reference sequence). Trimming removed 6 bases from V and 4 bases from J, with 12 bases in between. The chain's CDR3 is CASSCTAGTGELFF. CDR3 nucleotides: TGTGCCAGCAGCTGTACTGCGGGCACCGGGGAGCTGTTTTTT.

This clonotype has ten or more counts. The chain carries TRBV19 and TRBJ2-3; TRBD2 matches 8 bases. The V and J ends lost 4 bases and 6 bases, in that order; junction bases with no gene match: 12. The length of the CDR3 is 16 residues. Germline V gene lookup returns CDR1 LNHDA and CDR2 SQIVND (reference sequence). DNA of the CDR3: TGTGCCAGTAGTAACCTACTAGCGGCAAGCTGGGATACGCAGTATTTT. Translation: CASSNLLAASWDTQYF.

Ten or more counts support this clonotype. The chain combines TRBV18 with TRBJ1-1; D is ambiguous. The CDR3 spans 13 residues. Trimming took off 2 bases at V and 1 base at J, with 5 bases between the two ends. From germline, CDR1 is KGHSH and CDR2 LQKENI. The CDR3, as DNA: TGTGCCAGCTCACCATACGGGAACACTGAAGCTTTCTTT. Its protein product is CASSPYGNTEAFF.

This clonotype was detected ten times or more. The V gene is TRBV18, the J gene TRBJ2-2, with 8 bases matching TRBD2. Germline V lookup: CDR1 KGHSH, CDR2 LQKENI. Trimming at V came to 7 bases and at J to 5 bases, leaving 9 bases not matched to a gene. This CDR3 region has 15 residues. The CDR3 protein is CASYTGSGSTGELFF. The CDR3 nucleotides are TGTGCCAGCTACACGGGGAGCGGGAGTACCGGGGAGCTGTTTTTT.

Remarks on this clonotype: This may come from a read error, since a much larger clone is one base off. This chain joins TRBV11-2 and TRBJ2-1, with D hard to call. Germline CDR1 SGHAT, CDR2 FQNNGV. V dropped 7 bases and J dropped 7 bases, with 20 bases sitting between them. The CDR3 has 15 amino acids. CDR3 nucleotide sequence: TGTGCCAGCACCCAAATCAGGAGTGTGCTGAATGAGCAGTTCTTC. Protein: CASTQIRSVLNEQFF.

As concerns this clonotype: This sequence may be a read error, since a much larger clone differs from it by one base. The chain couples TRBV24-1 to TRBJ2-5; D uncertain. The germline V and J ends were trimmed by 5 bases and 0 bases, with 6 bases remaining between them. Germline V gene data show CDR1 as KGHDR and CDR2 as SFDVKD. The CDR3 covers 13 residues. CDR3 residues: CATSGRNQETQYF. For the CDR3, the DNA is TGTGCCACCAGTGGTAGGAACCAAGAGACCCAGTACTTC.

In its sample, this clonotype was seen many times. This chain links TRBV6-1 with TRBJ2-2; D perhaps matches TRBD1 (5 bases). The germline V and J ends were trimmed by 10 bases and 1 base, with 7 bases remaining between them. The CDR3 is 12 residues long. Germline loops: CDR1 MNHNS, CDR2 SASEGT. This CDR3 is CATDRNTGELFF. The CDR3 region has the DNA TGTGCCACAGACAGGAACACCGGGGAGCTGTTTTTT.

This clonotype was seen repeatedly, ten times or more. The J gene is TRBJ1-2, the V gene TRBV28; D unclear. Germline V gene sequence: CDR1 MDHEN, CDR2 SYDVKM. The CDR3 covers 14 residues. Trimming left V 4 bases short and J 7 bases short, with 16 bases between. CDR3 region: CASSSPAPSGGYTF. In DNA form, the CDR3 reads TGTGCCAGCAGTTCCCCGGCCCCATCTGGTGGCTACACCTTC.

In this sample, this clonotype turned up many times. The chain uses TRBV7-2 and TRBJ2-3; possible D gene TRBD1, 5 bases. The CDR3 runs to 14 residues. V was clipped by 5 bases and J by 3 bases, with 12 bases between them. Germline lookup yields CDR1 SGHTA and CDR2 FQGNSA. The CDR3 loop reads CASSPTRVTDTQYF. The CDR3 bases are TGTGCCAGCAGCCCAACCAGGGTAACAGATACGCAGTATTTT.

In this sample, this clonotype turned up many times. V gene TRBV7-3 combines with J gene TRBJ2-1; 8 nucleotides line up with TRBD1. V was pared by 3 bases and J by 8 bases, with 9 bases of the junction left unmatched. This CDR3 comprises 15 residues. Per germline, CDR1 SGHTA and CDR2 FQGTGA. The CDR3 DNA follows: TGTGCCAGCAGCTTCCGGGACAGGCCCTTGGATGAGCAGTTCTTC. The encoded protein is CASSFRDRPLDEQFF.

Points on this clonotype: This sequence may be a read error, since a much larger clone differs from it by one base. This chain links TRBV11-2 with TRBJ1-4; D is unclear. The CDR3 sequence is 18 residues long. V was pared by 3 bases and J by 3 bases, with 20 bases between. From germline, CDR1 is SGHAT and CDR2 FQNNGV. DNA of the CDR3: TGTGCCAGCAGCTTGCGACAAGGGCTGGATCTGTCTAATGAAAAACTGTTTTTT. This codes for CASSLRQGLDLSNEKLFF.

The rearrangement uses TRBV28 and TRBJ1-4, with D uncertain. V gave up 8 bases and J gave up 8 bases, with 18 bases separating them. In germline, CDR1 is MDHEN, CDR2 SYDVKM. The CDR3 is 14 residues long. CDR3 residues: CASPPLSRGEKLFF. Here the CDR3 DNA reads TGTGCCAGCCCACCCCTATCCCGAGGGGAAAAACTGTTTTTT.

The table lists this clonotype with many counts. This chain's CDR3 is CASSYRGPTDTQYF. DNA for the CDR3: TGTGCCAGCAGTTACAGGGGGCCTACAGATACGCAGTATTTT. This chain links TRBV6-5 with TRBJ2-3; 7 nucleotides align to TRBD1. CDR1 and CDR2 from the germline V gene are MNHEY and SVGAGI. The CDR3 is made up of 14 amino acids. V trimming: 2 bases; J trimming: 3 bases; junction bases outside the gene matches: 2.

This clonotype was recorded many times. The CDR3 is CASSVGGQETQYF. CDR3 sequence (DNA): TGTGCCAGCAGCGTCGGGGGGCAAGAGACCCAGTACTTC. This chain links TRBV28 with TRBJ2-5, with 7 bases matching TRBD2. V lost 6 bases to trimming and J lost 2 bases; unmatched junction nucleotides: 3. Looked up from germline, CDR1 is MDHEN and CDR2 is SYDVKM. The CDR3 is made up of 13 amino acids.

By proportion, this clonotype is medium-sized. This chain connects TRBV6-2 or TRBV6-3 to TRBJ2-7, with D perhaps assigned TRBD1 or TRBD2 (6 bases each). The CDR3 sequence is 14 residues long. The ends were cut back, 6 bases at V and 5 bases at J, with 17 bases in the middle. Germline V lookup: CDR1 MNHEY, CDR2 SVGEGT. Written as DNA, the CDR3 is TGTGCCAGCAGCTGGGAGGTGGGGGCCCACGAGCAGTACTTC. Its translation: CASSWEVGAHEQYF.

This clonotype was found once. An end of the junction does not agree with germline; a read error may underlie this. This chain connects TRBV7-2 to TRBJ2-1; D unresolved. The CDR3 loop spans 15 amino acids. Germline V CDR1 and CDR2: SGHTA, FQGNSA. CDR3: CASSFSSSSYDEQFF. The CDR3 DNA reads TGTGCCAGCAGCTTTTCCTCAAGCTCCTACGATGAGCAGTTCTTT.

This clonotype came up many times. The chain carries TRBV18 and TRBJ2-1, with 11 bases that match TRBD2. Germline V CDR1 and CDR2: KGHSH, LQKENI. The V segment lost 8 bases and the J segment 3 bases; nucleotides outside the gene matches: 3. This CDR3 has 14 amino acids. CDR3: CASTTSGDYNEQFF. CDR3 nucleotides: TGTGCCAGCACGACTAGCGGGGACTACAATGAGCAGTTCTTC.

Note on this clonotype: With a much larger clone just one base away, this may be a read error. The V gene is TRBV24-1, the J gene TRBJ2-3; tentative D call: TRBD1 (6 bases). The CDR3 is 15 amino acids. Germline V gene sequence: CDR1 KGHDR, CDR2 SFDVKD. CDR3 sequence: CATSDPPGGSDTKYF. The CDR3, as DNA: TGTGCCACCAGTGACCCGCCTGGGGGCTCGGATACGAAGTATTTT.